A single sample gave rise to the 30 T cell receptor beta chains below, sequenced in a study of neurological immune-mediated disorders. TCRdb re-called the 5' RACE reads through MiXCR, storing one row per CDR3 protein. The sample contains more than 45,000 distinct CDR3 sequences, approximately 4.1% of which appear only once. The source material was PBMCs. The receptors originated from a man over 45 with multiple sclerosis.

This clonotype has at least ten counts. The J gene is TRBJ2-5, the V gene TRBV5-1, with a tentative D call TRBD1 (6 bases). The germline gives CDR1 SGHRS, CDR2 YFSETQ. There are 15 residues in the CDR3. Trimming shortened V by 2 bases and J by 4 bases, and 15 bases separated the two germline ends. The CDR3 DNA is TGCGCCAGCAGCTTAGGGCAGGGGACCCCAGAGACCCAGTACTTC. Residues: CASSLGQGTPETQYF.

The chain is built from TRBV6-5 and TRBJ2-7, with D uncertain. CDR3 size: 15 residues. V lost 5 bases to trimming and J lost 0 bases, with 14 bases between them. Germline V lookup: CDR1 MNHEY, CDR2 SVGAGI. This CDR3 reads CASSPTLWHSYEQYF. Here the CDR3 DNA reads TGTGCCAGCAGTCCCACCCTGTGGCACTCCTACGAGCAGTACTTC.

In its sample, this clonotype was seen many times. The chain joins TRBV5-1 to TRBJ2-7; TRBD1 aligns across 12 bases. Germline V CDR1 and CDR2: SGHRS, YFSETQ. The CDR3 runs to 15 residues. V shed 0 bases and J 9 bases; nucleotides not matched to a gene: 7. The CDR3 sequence: CASSLEGQGASGQYF. The CDR3 DNA sequence: TGCGCCAGCAGCTTGGAGGGACAGGGGGCTTCCGGGCAGTACTTC.

Details on this clonotype: Given the absence of the conserved phenylalanine or tryptophan at the CDR3 end, a read error is likely. The chain carries TRBV5-1 and TRBJ2-5; TRBD1 or TRBD2 may be the D gene (7 bases each). Germline V gene sequence: CDR1 SGHRS, CDR2 YFSETQ. This CDR3 comprises 14 residues. The V end lost 2 bases, the J end lost 4 bases, and 12 bases lay between the germline ends. The CDR3 sequence: CASSFTRGGETQYN. CDR3 nucleotide sequence: TGCGCCAGCAGCTTTACCAGGGGGGGAGAGACCCAGTACAAC.

This clonotype turned up a few times. The junction departs from germline at one end; a sequencing error may be responsible. The chain has TRBV7-2 and TRBJ1-5; TRBD1 matches at 7 bases. The germline gives CDR1 SGHTA, CDR2 FQGNSA. The CDR3 has 15 residues. The CDR3 loop is CASSLAQGMDQPQNF. Here the CDR3 DNA reads TGTGCCAGCAGCTTAGCACAGGGGATGGATCAGCCCCAGAATTTT.

This clonotype was counted between two and nine times. V is TRBV20-1 and J is TRBJ1-6; D not certain. Trimming stripped 5 bases from V and 11 bases from J, with 7 bases between. CDR3 length: 10 amino acids. Germline V gene lookup returns CDR1 DFQATT and CDR2 SNEGSKA (reference sequence). The DNA of the CDR3 is TGCAGTGCTCTCCGCCCACCCCTCCACTTT. Amino acid sequence: CSALRPPLHF.

Concerning this clonotype itself: This could be a read error, since a much larger clone is one nucleotide away. V and J are TRBV10-3 and TRBJ2-3; 11 nucleotides match TRBD2. The CDR3 runs to 17 residues. The V and J ends lost 2 bases and 4 bases, in that order; junction bases with no gene match: 8. Germline V gives CDR1 ENHRY, CDR2 SYGVKD. CDR3 region: CAISEVAGGTSADTQYF. As DNA, the CDR3 is TGTGCCATCAGTGAGGTAGCGGGAGGGACCTCCGCAGATACGCAGTATTTT.

This clonotype was seen ten or more times. The chain couples TRBV20-1 to TRBJ2-7; no clear D gene. Germline V gene sequence: CDR1 DFQATT, CDR2 SNEGSKA (reference sequence). V was trimmed by 8 bases and J by 5 bases, leaving 19 bases between them. The CDR3 covers 13 residues. The CDR3 sequence: CSLAAPTLNEQYF. As DNA, the CDR3 is TGCAGTTTGGCGGCGCCGACTTTGAACGAGCAGTACTTC.

The V gene is TRBV4-1, the J gene TRBJ1-1, with D tentatively TRBD1 (6 bases). In germline, CDR1 is MGHRA, CDR2 YSYEKL. This CDR3 comprises 14 residues. The ends were cut back, 1 base at V and 4 bases at J, with 10 bases in the middle. In DNA form, the CDR3 reads TGCGCCAGCAGCCAAGCTCAGGGGAGCACTGAAGCTTTCTTT. Its translation: CASSQAQGSTEAFF.

This clonotype was seen at least ten times. The V gene is TRBV5-6, the J gene TRBJ2-7; weak D call: TRBD1 (5 bases). The CDR3 loop spans 15 amino acids. The germline V gene encodes CDR1 SGHDT and CDR2 YYEEEE. V shed 1 base and J shed 3 bases, with 14 bases lying between them. CDR3 sequence: CASSLPGHTLYEQYF. As DNA, the CDR3 is TGTGCCAGCAGCTTGCCTGGACACACGCTCTACGAGCAGTACTTC. The full variable domain, completed using reference TRBV5-6 and TRBJ2-7, is DAGVTQSPTHLIKTRGQQVTLRCSPKSGHDTVSWYQQALGQGPQFIFQYYEEEERQRGNFPDRFSGHQFPNYSSELNVNALLLGDSALYLCASSLPGHTLYEQYFGPGTRLTVT.

This clonotype was detected many times. The gene calls are TRBV11-2 and TRBJ2-5; TRBD2 matches 10 bases. CDR3 length: 13 amino acids. V shed 6 bases, J shed 7 bases, and the junction held 5 bases outside the gene matches. The germline gives CDR1 SGHAT, CDR2 FQNNGV. The CDR3 loop is CASSSSGGGTQYF. The DNA for the CDR3 is TGTGCCAGCAGTTCTAGCGGGGGCGGGACCCAGTACTTC.

The V gene is TRBV29-1, the J gene TRBJ2-5; D not certain. Trimming stripped 6 bases from V and 2 bases from J, with 13 bases between. Germline-derived CDR1 and CDR2 are SQVTM and ANQGSEA. The CDR3 runs to 13 residues. The chain's CDR3 is CSVIEGFQETQYF. DNA of the CDR3: TGCAGCGTCATTGAAGGCTTTCAAGAGACCCAGTACTTC.

This clonotype was picked up a small number of times. The chain is built from TRBV7-3 and TRBJ2-1, with 8 bases that match TRBD2. CDR3 length: 15 amino acids. From germline, CDR1 is SGHTA and CDR2 FQGTGA. Trimming removed 4 bases from V and 7 bases from J; junction bases left unmatched: 9. The CDR3 bases are TGTGCCAGCAGCTCCTTAGCGGGAAGTAGTAATGAGCAGTTCTTC. As protein: CASSSLAGSSNEQFF.

This clonotype was seen only a few times. A much larger clonotype is one base distant, so this may be a read error. This chain uses TRBV29-1 with TRBJ1-3; D remains unclear. The V gene's germline CDR1 is SQVTM and CDR2 ANQGSEA. The CDR3 is made up of 14 amino acids. CDR3 sequence (DNA): TGCAGCGTTAGGCTATGGGGAGGCGGAAAAACCATATATTTT. Protein: CSVRLWGGGKTIYF.

Ten or more counts support this clonotype. The rearrangement links TRBV7-8 to TRBJ2-7; a possible D gene is TRBD1 (6 bases). CDR1 SGHVS and CDR2 FQNEAQ come from the germline V gene. There are 13 residues in the CDR3. V lost 5 bases, J lost 6 bases, and 14 bases lay in between. CDR3 loop: CASSRQGPFEQYF. CDR3 coding DNA: TGTGCCAGCAGCAGGCAGGGGCCTTTCGAGCAGTACTTC.

As for this clonotype: A read error may account for a junction end that differs from germline. The V gene is TRBV20-1, the J gene TRBJ1-5; D might be TRBD1 (6 bases). CDR1 is DFQATT and CDR2 is SNEGSKA in the germline V gene (reference sequence). The CDR3 sequence is 13 residues long. CDR3 DNA sequence: TGCAGTGCTATTACAGGGACCAATCAGCCCCAGAATTTT. Translating it yields CSAITGTNQPQNF.

In this sample, this clonotype turned up many times. J is TRBJ2-1 and V is TRBV20-1, with 10 bases fitting TRBD1. Trimming cost V 6 bases and J 0 bases; bases outside gene matches: 11. Germline V CDR1 and CDR2: DFQATT, SNEGSKA (reference sequence). CDR3 length equals 17 residues. The CDR3: CSALGTGVRSSYNEQFF. The CDR3, as DNA: TGCAGTGCCCTAGGGACAGGGGTAAGGAGCTCCTACAATGAGCAGTTCTTC.

This clonotype was recorded many times. CDR3: CASSLWGTGSYEQYF. Here the CDR3 DNA reads TGTGCCAGCAGTTTATGGGGCACGGGCTCCTACGAGCAGTACTTC. The rearrangement links TRBV28 to TRBJ2-7; D call uncertain. Germline CDR1 and CDR2: MDHEN and SYDVKM. CDR3 length: 15 residues. Deletions cut 0 bases from V and 0 bases from J, with 9 bases between.

This clonotype showed up just a few times. V usage is TRBV20-1 and J usage is TRBJ2-1; 16 bases are a match to TRBD2. V lost 5 bases, J lost 9 bases, and 4 bases stayed unmatched. In germline, CDR1 is DFQATT, CDR2 SNEGSKA (reference sequence). The CDR3 is 14 residues long. The CDR3: CSAGTSGRAGEQFF. CDR3 DNA: TGCAGTGCTGGGACTAGCGGGAGGGCCGGTGAGCAGTTCTTC.

Ten or more counts support this clonotype. The chain links TRBV6-1 to TRBJ2-2; D remains ambiguous. There are 13 residues in the CDR3. V was cut by 6 bases and J by 1 base, with 6 bases left in between. Germline-derived CDR1 and CDR2 are MNHNS and SASEGT. The CDR3 sequence: CASRGWNTGELFF. The DNA of the CDR3 is TGTGCCAGCAGGGGGTGGAACACCGGGGAGCTGTTTTTT.

The V call is TRBV11-3, the J call TRBJ1-4; D is ambiguous. Trimming shortened V by 1 base and J by 7 bases, and 10 bases separated the two germline ends. Germline CDR1 reads SGHNT; CDR2 reads YENEEA. This CDR3 is built from 14 residues. CDR3 DNA sequence: TGTGCCAGCAGCTTAGGAGCCGGCGGTGAAAAACTGTTTTTT. Its translation: CASSLGAGGEKLFF.

This clonotype was counted many times. The rearrangement links TRBV5-1 to TRBJ2-5; D not certain. The CDR3 sequence is 14 residues long. The V end was cut by 4 bases, the J end by 5 bases, with 15 bases between. CDR1 is SGHRS and CDR2 is YFSETQ in the germline V gene. The CDR3 bases are TGCGCCAGCAGCCCCGTCCTCAAAGGGGAGACCCAGTACTTC. Amino acid sequence: CASSPVLKGETQYF.

This clonotype was seen many times. J is TRBJ2-3 and V is TRBV29-1, with TRBD1 matching over 9 bases. The CDR3 loop spans 14 amino acids. With V trimmed by 4 bases and J by 2 bases, 4 bases remained unmatched. From germline, CDR1 is SQVTM and CDR2 ANQGSEA. The CDR3 region is CSVVGTGSTDTQYF. CDR3 DNA: TGCAGCGTTGTGGGGACAGGGTCCACAGATACGCAGTATTTT.

This clonotype was counted at least ten times. The chain joins TRBV7-3 to TRBJ2-5, with D hard to call. The CDR3 is 14 amino acids. Trimming cost V 5 bases and J 5 bases, with 15 bases left between them. Per germline, CDR1 SGHTA and CDR2 FQGTGA. This CDR3 reads CASSDSVGQETQYF. In DNA form, the CDR3 reads TGTGCCAGCAGCGACTCGGTCGGCCAGGAGACCCAGTACTTC.

This clonotype was counted ten times or more. The CDR3 region is CASSFLASSAGELFF. The CDR3 region has the DNA TGTGCCAGCAGCTTCCTTGCTAGCTCCGCCGGGGAGCTGTTTTTT. The genes are TRBV7-2 and TRBJ2-2; D possibly corresponds to TRBD2 (5 bases). V shed 3 bases and J shed 6 bases, with 14 bases lying between them. The length of the CDR3 is 15 residues. Germline CDR1 and CDR2: SGHTA and FQGNSA.

This clonotype was found many times. The chain couples TRBV7-9 to TRBJ1-2; possible D gene TRBD1, 6 bases. The germline V and J ends were trimmed by 4 bases and 5 bases, with 17 bases remaining between them. The CDR3 is 15 residues long. In germline, CDR1 is SEHNR, CDR2 FQNEAQ (reference sequence). For the CDR3, the DNA is TGTGCCAGCAGCTCACAGGGAATTAAGGGGTATGGCTACACCTTC. Protein sequence: CASSSQGIKGYGYTF.

The chain employs TRBV29-1 and TRBJ2-5; 8 nucleotides agree with TRBD2. CDR1 and CDR2 from the germline V gene are SQVTM and ANQGSEA. CDR3 length: 12 residues. The ends lost 7 bases at V and 5 bases at J; junction bases unmatched: 6. The CDR3 DNA reads TGCAGCGCCATTGGCGGGGGGGAGACCCAGTACTTC. Encoded protein: CSAIGGGETQYF.

This clonotype has a count of ten or more. V and J are TRBV4-2 and TRBJ2-2; TRBD1 agrees at 11 bases. This CDR3 has 16 residues. Per germline, CDR1 LGHNA and CDR2 YNFKEQ. Unmatched junction bases numbered 3, after V lost 1 base and J lost 5 bases. CDR3 amino acids: CASSQAGQGVTGELFF. The DNA for the CDR3 is TGTGCCAGCAGCCAAGCGGGACAGGGGGTTACCGGGGAGCTGTTTTTT.

This clonotype has a handful of counts. The chain uses TRBV6-2 or TRBV6-3 and TRBJ2-1, with 9 bases lining up with TRBD1. CDR1 and CDR2 from the germline V gene are MNHEY and SVGEGT. V trimming: 6 bases; J trimming: 4 bases; junction bases outside the gene matches: 1. The CDR3 is made up of 13 amino acids. This chain's CDR3 is CASRDRGYNEQFF. In nucleotides, the CDR3 is TGTGCCAGCAGGGACAGGGGATACAATGAGCAGTTCTTC.

This clonotype is judged medium-sized. V is TRBV20-1 and J is TRBJ2-1; D remains ambiguous. Germline values: CDR1 DFQATT, CDR2 SNEGSKA (reference sequence). The CDR3 totals 15 residues. Trimming left V 0 bases short and J 0 bases short, with 9 bases between. CDR3 sequence (DNA): TGCAGTGCTAGAGATCGGGCTAGCTCCTACAATGAGCAGTTCTTC. Translated: CSARDRASSYNEQFF.